By its share, the clone carrying this T cell receptor (beta chain) is medium-sized. Its antigen is currently unknown. The sample comes from a study of OX40 agonist ivuxolimab in advanced cancers. Study-level background: Patients' therapy was ivuxolimab, an antibody that acts as an agonist of OX40 (CD134). Every 2 weeks, patients received ivuxolimab intravenously, dosed at 0.01 to 10 mg/kg. Study results and caveats: No determination was made of the antigen specificity of the expanded peripheral T cells. Averaged across samples, CD8+ T cells carried more expanded clones than CD4+ did.

The J segment lost 4 bases and the V segment lost 2 bases, leaving 15 bases of the junction unmatched. Per germline, CDR1 MGHRA and CDR2 YSYEKL. The length of the CDR3 is 21 residues. TCRdb keeps only in-frame clones here, not all; method: immunoSEQ multiplex PCR. This sample has 26,000 or so clones, with roughly 80% found just once. This chain links TRBV4-1 with TRBJ2-3, with TRBD2 matching over 16 bases. The sample here was CD4+ or CD8+ T cells sorted from blood, taken in a trial of the OX40 agonist ivuxolimab. The origin of this receptor is an adult with an advanced solid tumor such as melanoma, head and neck, liver or kidney cancer. The chain's CDR3 is CASSQPSGLAGGLVGADTQYF. The CDR3 nucleotides are TGCGCCAGCAGCCAACCCTCGGGACTAGCGGGGGGGCTGGTTGGGGCAGATACGCAGTATTTT.